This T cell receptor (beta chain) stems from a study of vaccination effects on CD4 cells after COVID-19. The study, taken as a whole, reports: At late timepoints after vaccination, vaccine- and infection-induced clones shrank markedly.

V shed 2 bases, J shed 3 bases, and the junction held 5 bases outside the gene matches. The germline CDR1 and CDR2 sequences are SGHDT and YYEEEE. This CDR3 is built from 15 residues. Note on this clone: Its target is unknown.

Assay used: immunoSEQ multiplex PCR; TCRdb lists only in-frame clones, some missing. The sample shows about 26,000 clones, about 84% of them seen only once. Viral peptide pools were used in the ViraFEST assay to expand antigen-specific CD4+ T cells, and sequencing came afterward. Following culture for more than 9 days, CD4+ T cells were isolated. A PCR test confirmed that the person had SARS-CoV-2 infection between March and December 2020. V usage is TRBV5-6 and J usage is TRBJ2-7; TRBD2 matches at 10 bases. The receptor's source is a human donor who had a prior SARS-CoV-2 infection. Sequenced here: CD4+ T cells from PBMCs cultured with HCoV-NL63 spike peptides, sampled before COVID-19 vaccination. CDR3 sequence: CASSLVSGGDYEQYF. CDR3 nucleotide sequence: TGTGCCAGCAGCTTAGTAAGCGGGGGGGACTACGAGCAGTACTTC.